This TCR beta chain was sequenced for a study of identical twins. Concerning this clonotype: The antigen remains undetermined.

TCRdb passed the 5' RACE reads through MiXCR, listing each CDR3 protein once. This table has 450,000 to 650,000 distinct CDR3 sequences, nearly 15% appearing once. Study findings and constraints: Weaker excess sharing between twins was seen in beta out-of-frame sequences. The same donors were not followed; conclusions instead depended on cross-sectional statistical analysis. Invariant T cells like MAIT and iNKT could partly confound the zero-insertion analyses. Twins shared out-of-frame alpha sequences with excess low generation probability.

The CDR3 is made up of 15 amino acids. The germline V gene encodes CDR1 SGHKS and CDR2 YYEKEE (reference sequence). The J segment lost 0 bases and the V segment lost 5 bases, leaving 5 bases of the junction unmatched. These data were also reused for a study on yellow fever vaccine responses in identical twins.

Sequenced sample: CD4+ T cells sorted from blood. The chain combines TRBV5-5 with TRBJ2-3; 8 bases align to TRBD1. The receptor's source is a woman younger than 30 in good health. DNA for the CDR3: TGTGCCAGCAGGGACAGGGTAGCAAGCACAGATACGCAGTATTTT. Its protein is CASRDRVASTDTQYF.